A selection of T cell receptor beta chains follows, all from one sample in a study of T-cell reconstitution after alpha-beta-depleted transplantation in children. TCRdb processed the PCR reads anew with MiXCR; each CDR3 protein has one entry. The sample shows a few hundred thousand distinct CDR3 sequences, 9.5% to 10% of them seen only once. The input for sequencing was PBMCs from the stem cell graft donor, taken from the stem cell graft. Source of these receptors: a human donor who donated a stem cell graft to a child with SCID. Each CDR3 is given with its conserved first and last residue. Each record gives: J gene, V gene, D gene, clone size, CDR3 DNA, CDR3 protein. The D gene is left open where the match is weak. The size of a clone is reported for some rows only, either as once, few or many, or as a class for expanded clones.

TRBJ2-1,TRBV6-5,NA,few,TGTGCCAGCAGTTACTCTGTTCGCGGCGGGTACGAGCAGTTCTTC,CASSYSVRGGYEQFF
TRBJ1-1,TRBV29-1,NA,NA,TGCAGCTCTTTGGACAGCATGAACACTGAAGCTTTCTTT,CSSLDSMNTEAFF
TRBJ2-7,TRBV5-1,TRBD2,few,TGCGCCAGCAGCTTCGACGGGGGGAGCTTTGTAGACTACGAGCAGTACTTC,CASSFDGGSFVDYEQYF
TRBJ2-7,TRBV11-2,TRBD1,NA,TGTGCCAGCAGTAACACCGGGACAGCCTCCTACGAGCAGTACTTC,CASSNTGTASYEQYF
TRBJ1-5,TRBV4-2,NA,NA,TGTGCCAGCAGCCGGGGGGATTCGGACCAGGGTGATCAGCCCCAGCATTTT,CASSRGDSDQGDQPQHF
TRBJ1-3,TRBV5-1,NA,NA,TGCGCCAGCAGCTCGGACACTTTCTCTGGAAACACCATATATTTT,CASSSDTFSGNTIYF
TRBJ1-4,TRBV6-1,TRBD1,NA,TGTGCCAGCAGTGAAGCAGGACAGGGGGCGGGAAAACTGTTTTTT,CASSEAGQGAGKLFF
TRBJ2-1,TRBV14,TRBD2,NA,TGTGCCAGCAGCCAGCCGGTGACTAGCGGGGCATACAATGAGCAGTTCTTC,CASSQPVTSGAYNEQFF
TRBJ1-1,TRBV20-1,NA,few,TGCAGTGCTGCCGGGGCTGAAGCTTTCTTT,CSAAGAEAFF
TRBJ2-1,TRBV20-1,TRBD2,NA,TGCAGTGCGACGGGACTAGCGTGGACCTACAATGAGCAGTTCTTC,CSATGLAWTYNEQFF
TRBJ2-7,TRBV5-1,TRBD2,few,TGCGCCAGCAGCCCTGACCGGACTAGCGCGGGTGGCTACGAGCAGTACTTC,CASSPDRTSAGGYEQYF
TRBJ1-1,TRBV9,NA,many,TGTGCCAGCAGCGTATCACAGCTCACTGAAGCTTTCTTT,CASSVSQLTEAFF
TRBJ2-1,TRBV27,TRBD2,many,TGTGCCAGCAGTGGGCTAGCGGGGAGTATGGATGAGCAGTTCTTC,CASSGLAGSMDEQFF
TRBJ2-2,TRBV5-1,TRBD1,few,TGCGCCAGCAGCTCAACTAAGACAGGGTTGGGCACCGGGGAGCTGTTTTTT,CASSSTKTGLGTGELFF
TRBJ1-5,TRBV10-2,NA,many,TGCGCCAGCGCCGGAGTCGCCGGGTCCTATAATCAGCCCCAGCATTTT,CASAGVAGSYNQPQHF
TRBJ1-2,TRBV27,NA,NA,TGTGCCAGCAGTTCCCTGACTCACTATGGCTACACCTTC,CASSSLTHYGYTF
TRBJ2-3,TRBV10-1,TRBD2,NA,TGCGCCAGCAGTGAGTCTAGCGGGGGGCCCGGAGATACGCAGTATTTT,CASSESSGGPGDTQYF
TRBJ2-7,TRBV20-1,NA,many,TGCAGTGCTAGGGCGGACGGCCGCCTAGGGTACGAGCAGTACTTC,CSARADGRLGYEQYF
TRBJ2-7,TRBV27,NA,few,TGTGCCAGCAGTTTATTAGGCGAGCAGTACTTC,CASSLLGEQYF
TRBJ2-7,TRBV10-2,NA,NA,TGCGCCAGCAGACCTCGGGACGGGGCATACGAGCAGTACTTC,CASRPRDGAYEQYF
TRBJ2-7,TRBV7-2,NA,few,TGTGCCAGCAGCTTAACGGAGTACGAGCAGTACTTC,CASSLTEYEQYF
TRBJ2-7,TRBV20-1,NA,many,TGCAGTGCTAGAAGCGACAACTCCTACGAGCAGTACTTC,CSARSDNSYEQYF
TRBJ1-2,TRBV20-1,NA,NA,TGCAGTGCGAAAGATCCGGGAACTAACTATGGCTACACCTTC,CSAKDPGTNYGYTF
TRBJ1-1,TRBV6-1,NA,few,TGTGCCAGCCGACCCCTGGACAACGTCGGAAAAGCTTTCTTT,CASRPLDNVGKAFF
TRBJ1-1,TRBV12-3/TRBV12-4,TRBD1,NA,TGTGCCAGCAGTTTAGGGGACAGCTTAAGGGCTTTCTTT,CASSLGDSLRAFF
TRBJ2-7,TRBV6-5,NA,few,TGTGCCAGCAGTAGCTCGGGACGGGTTTACGAGCAGTACTTC,CASSSSGRVYEQYF
TRBJ2-3,TRBV20-1,TRBD2,few,TGCAGTGCTAGAGATGGGGCTAGCGGGGTCTTCACAGATACGCAGTATTTT,CSARDGASGVFTDTQYF
TRBJ2-2,TRBV9,NA,many,TGTGCCAGCAGCGTAGCTCGGGCCGGGGAGCTGTTTTTT,CASSVARAGELFF
TRBJ1-2,TRBV10-3,NA,few,TGTGCCATCAGTAGGACCCAAGCTAACTATGGCTACACCTTC,CAISRTQANYGYTF
TRBJ2-7,TRBV7-8,NA,NA,TGTGCCAGCAGCTTAGGCCCTCGGGGAGCGGCGGACTACGAGCAGTACTTC,CASSLGPRGAADYEQYF
TRBJ2-5,TRBV12-3/TRBV12-4,TRBD2,NA,TGTGCCAGCAGTACTAGCGGGTTCCAAGAGACCCAGTACTTC,CASSTSGFQETQYF
TRBJ2-7,TRBV11-2,NA,NA,TGTGCCGCCTTGGAACAAGGGGGTGGTTTATCCTACGAGCAGTACTTC,CAALEQGGGLSYEQYF
TRBJ1-2,TRBV4-1,NA,many,TGCGCCAGCAGCCAAGTTACCTTGGGGGGGGAGAGCGGACACACCTTC,CASSQVTLGGESGHTF
TRBJ2-3,TRBV7-7,NA,NA,TGTGCCAGCAGCTTAGAAGCTAGGAGCACAGATACGCAGTATTTT,CASSLEARSTDTQYF
TRBJ1-3,TRBV4-2,NA,NA,TGTGCCAGCAGCGAAGATGAGCAAGGAATCGGAAACACCATATATTTT,CASSEDEQGIGNTIYF
TRBJ1-4,TRBV4-1,TRBD1,few,TGCGCCAGCAGCCAAGATCTGGGCAGGGGGGTTGAAAAACTGTTTTTT,CASSQDLGRGVEKLFF
TRBJ2-7,TRBV12-3/TRBV12-4,TRBD1,NA,TGTGCCAGCAGTTTAGCTCGGGACAGAAACTACGAGCAGTACTTC,CASSLARDRNYEQYF
TRBJ2-1,TRBV2,NA,NA,TGTGCCAGCAGGGCGACAGTCTACAATGAGCAGTTCTTC,CASRATVYNEQFF
TRBJ1-4,TRBV7-9,NA,few,TGTGCCAGCAGCTTAGAGGAGGGGCAGTTTTTT,CASSLEEGQFF
TRBJ2-7,TRBV7-6,NA,many,TGTGCCAGCAGCTTAGATTTTGGACAGCAGTACTTC,CASSLDFGQQYF
TRBJ2-7,TRBV3-1,NA,many,TGTGCCAGCAGCCAAGATCCATCCTACGAGCAGTACTTC,CASSQDPSYEQYF
TRBJ1-1,TRBV27,TRBD1,NA,TGTGCCAGCAGTTTAAGGAGGGGGCGTTACACTGAAGCTTTCTTT,CASSLRRGRYTEAFF
TRBJ2-3,TRBV6-2/TRBV6-3,NA,many,TGTGCCAGCAGAGCGGACGACACAGATACGCAGTATTTT,CASRADDTDTQYF
TRBJ1-1,TRBV18,NA,NA,TGTGCCAGCTCCCCCAGAGTGTCGAATCCTGAAGCTTTCTTT,CASSPRVSNPEAFF
TRBJ2-7,TRBV15,NA,few,TGTGCCACCAGCAGAGATCCTGGGGACTACGAGCAGTACTTC,CATSRDPGDYEQYF
TRBJ1-5,TRBV6-5,TRBD1,many,TGTGCCAGCAGAAAAGACAGGGGTGGAACTCAGCCCCAGCATTTT,CASRKDRGGTQPQHF
TRBJ2-5,TRBV29-1,TRBD1,NA,TGCAGCGTCGGGCCCGGGACAGCTCAAGAGACCCAGTACTTC,CSVGPGTAQETQYF
TRBJ2-7,TRBV5-1,TRBD1,few,TGCGCCAGCAGCTTGAGGGACAGGGCGCCCTACGAGCAGTACTTC,CASSLRDRAPYEQYF
TRBJ2-7,TRBV5-1,NA,NA,TGCGCCAGCAGCATGGGGAGTACCGGATCCTACGAGCAGTACTTC,CASSMGSTGSYEQYF
TRBJ1-4,TRBV12-3/TRBV12-4,NA,many,TGTGCCAGCACCTTTATTGCAACTAATGAAAAACTGTTTTTT,CASTFIATNEKLFF
TRBJ2-1,TRBV9,TRBD2,few,TGTGCCAGCAGCGCCGGGACTAGCGGTGATTCCTACAATGAGCAGTTCTTC,CASSAGTSGDSYNEQFF
TRBJ1-1,TRBV12-3/TRBV12-4,NA,few,TGTGCCAGCAGTTTACGCAAGAACACTGAAGCTTTCTTT,CASSLRKNTEAFF
TRBJ1-5,TRBV5-5,NA,many,TGTGCCAGCAGCTTGCGTTTCCGGGGGGATCAGCCCCAGCATTTT,CASSLRFRGDQPQHF
TRBJ2-2,TRBV7-8,NA,few,TGTGCCAGCAGCTTACCATTCCTAGCCTCGAACACCGGGGAGCTGCTTTTT,CASSLPFLASNTGELLF